This TCR beta chain was found in a study of cytomegalovirus exposure and HLA in healthy donors. Findings and limits, study-wide: Highly shared sequence variants in one cluster were likely a sequencing artifact. Both high specificity and high sensitivity reportedly marked the classifier's diagnosis of cytomegalovirus status.

Germline lookup yields CDR1 SGHRS and CDR2 YFSETQ. V was pared by 0 bases and J by 2 bases, with 8 bases between. This CDR3 has 14 amino acids. As for this clone: What it binds is unknown.

Amplification used 60 Vbeta primers and 13 Jbeta primers. Using immunoSEQ multiplex PCR, the repertoire was profiled, and TCRdb retains in-frame clones only, with some absent. The table lists 72,000 or so clones, around 79% of them singletons. V and J are TRBV5-1 and TRBJ2-5; D remains ambiguous. The TCR originated in a woman in her twenties or thirties in good health and CMV-seropositive. The specimen sequenced was PBMCs. CDR3 DNA sequence: TGCGCCAGCAGCTTGGGGCTCGTACAAGAGACCCAGTACTTC. It is translated as CASSLGLVQETQYF.